The rows below give T cell receptor beta chains drawn from one sample of a study of T cells in Graves' hyperthyroidism and ophthalmopathy. TCRdb fed the multiplex PCR reads into MiXCR, producing one record per CDR3 protein. In the table there are some 530,000 distinct CDR3 sequences, about 20% of which are singletons. What was sequenced was blood. These receptors all come from a woman between 65 and 79 years old with Graves' ophthalmopathy. Both conserved end residues are part of each CDR3. A D gene is named only where the DNA matches it firmly. Size is omitted from some rows. Given values are once, few, many or a class for expanded clones.

j_call v_call d_call clone_size cdr3_nt cdr3_aa
TRBJ2-3 TRBV28 NA NA TGTGCCAGCACCTCTGGGACCTTCACAGATACGCAGTATTTT CASTSGTFTDTQYF
TRBJ1-1 TRBV10-2 NA NA TGCGCCACCACAGGCGGCTCAGGGACTGGTACTGAAGCTTTCTTT CATTGGSGTGTEAFF
TRBJ1-2 TRBV5-1 NA once TGCGCCAGCAGCTTGGCTTTTGGGGGCGTTGAAGCTAACTATGGCTACACCTTC CASSLAFGGVEANYGYTF
TRBJ1-1 TRBV5-4 NA NA TGTGCCAGCGGTAGGGATATGAACACTGAAGCTTTCTTT CASGRDMNTEAFF
TRBJ1-6 TRBV18 NA few TGTGCCAGCTACCACGGGGCGAATTCACCCCTCCACTTT CASYHGANSPLHF
TRBJ1-2 TRBV27 NA many TGTGCCAGCAGTACATCCGGGACATCCGCGGGTTACACCTTC CASSTSGTSAGYTF
TRBJ2-3 TRBV29-1 TRBD2 NA TGCAGCGTTGAAGATGGGGCCCTAGCGGGCTCAGGTACGCAGTATTTT CSVEDGALAGSGTQYF
TRBJ1-3 TRBV5-1 NA NA TGCGCCAGCAGTCAACAGGAGTCTGGAAACACCATATATTTT CASSQQESGNTIYF
TRBJ2-1 TRBV6-1 NA NA TGTGCCAGCAGTGAAGAAGAGACTCAAGTCTACAATGAGCAGTTCTTC CASSEEETQVYNEQFF
TRBJ2-7 TRBV20-1 NA NA TGCAGTGCTAGAGTTATGCAGTACTTC CSARVMQYF
TRBJ1-2 TRBV6-1 NA few TGTGCCAGCAGTGTCGGCAGCAACTATGGCTACACCTTC CASSVGSNYGYTF
TRBJ1-3 TRBV4-3 NA NA TGCGCCAGCAGCCAAGATCTTGGGGCCTCTGGAAACACCATATATTTT CASSQDLGASGNTIYF
TRBJ2-5 TRBV30 NA NA TGTGCCTGGAGTAGGCAGCACCAAGAGACCCAGTACTTC CAWSRQHQETQYF
TRBJ1-5 TRBV9 NA NA TGTGCCAGCAGCGCCCACAGGAAAATTATAGTAAGCAATCAGCCCCAGCATTTT CASSAHRKIIVSNQPQHF
TRBJ2-1 TRBV24-1 TRBD2 few TGTGCCACCAGTGAGCGGGAGCCGGTCGGTGCTGAGCAGTTCTTC CATSEREPVGAEQFF
TRBJ2-3 TRBV7-3 TRBD2 NA TGTGCCAGCAGCTCAGGACTAGCGGGAGCGGCAGATACGCAGTATTTT CASSSGLAGAADTQYF
TRBJ1-2 TRBV6-2/TRBV6-3 NA NA TGTGCCAGCAGTGCCAACAGGGTCGGCTACACCTTC CASSANRVGYTF
TRBJ2-1 TRBV6-5 TRBD2 NA TGTGCCATCCGCGGGAGGCGATACAATGAGCAGTTCTTC CAIRGRRYNEQFF
TRBJ2-3 TRBV27 NA few TGTGCCAGCAGCCTGATACAAGTTTTAGATACGCAGTATTTT CASSLIQVLDTQYF
TRBJ1-2 TRBV11-2 TRBD1 many TGTGCCAGCAGCGGCTTACAGGGGTTGAGGGGCTACACCTTC CASSGLQGLRGYTF
TRBJ1-2 TRBV20-1 NA few TGCAGTGCGGCGGTGGGGAGAAACTATGGCTACACCTTC CSAAVGRNYGYTF
TRBJ1-2 TRBV12-3/TRBV12-4 NA few TGTGCCAGCATCATTTTGGGGAACTATGGCTACACCTTC CASIILGNYGYTF
TRBJ1-5 TRBV6-1 NA NA TGTGCCAGCAGTGACTGGGGGTTTAGCAATCAGCCCCAGCATTTT CASSDWGFSNQPQHF
TRBJ2-7 TRBV7-9 NA NA TGTGCCAGCAGCTTAGAGGCGGGGTACGAGCAGTACTTC CASSLEAGYEQYF
TRBJ2-7 TRBV28 NA few TGTGCCAGCAGCTCTGGATTAGCAGAGCGCGCCTACGAGCAGTACTTC CASSSGLAERAYEQYF
TRBJ1-2 TRBV5-4 NA NA TGTGCCAGCAGCTTTAATCCCACCGACTATGGCTACACCTTC CASSFNPTDYGYTF
TRBJ1-6 TRBV2 TRBD1 NA TGTGCCAGCAGTGATTCCCGGGACAGGGGGAATTCACCCCTCCACTTT CASSDSRDRGNSPLHF
TRBJ2-7 TRBV30 NA many TGTGCCTGGAGTGTACACGGGAGCTCCTACGAGCAGTACTTC CAWSVHGSSYEQYF
TRBJ1-4 TRBV9 TRBD1 NA TGTGCCAGCAGCGTAGCCAGTGGGAAAGGGGGCGAAAAACTGTTTTTT CASSVASGKGGEKLFF
TRBJ2-7 TRBV5-5 NA NA TGTGCCAGCAGCTTGGGGAATTTGGGATTCCGGGGCGACTACGAGCAGTACTTC CASSLGNLGFRGDYEQYF
TRBJ2-5 TRBV5-4 NA NA TGTGCCAGCAGCTTCGCCTCAAAAGAGACCCAGTACTTC CASSFASKETQYF
TRBJ1-6 TRBV7-2 TRBD1 NA TGTGCCAGCGGGCTTGGACAGGGTTTTAGCTCCTATAATTCACCCCTCCACTTT CASGLGQGFSSYNSPLHF
TRBJ1-1 TRBV5-1 NA NA TGCGCCAGCAGCTTGGCCGGCGACAGATATACGGACACTGAAGCTTTCTTT CASSLAGDRYTDTEAFF
TRBJ2-7 TRBV3-1 TRBD2 many TGTGCCAGCAGCCAAGCCGGGGGGGAGCAGTACTTC CASSQAGGEQYF
TRBJ2-1 TRBV18 NA few TGTGCCAGCTCTAATCAACGGCTAGCGAATGAGCAGTTCTTC CASSNQRLANEQFF
TRBJ1-2 TRBV6-1 NA NA TGTGCCAGCAGTGGATTCGGGGATGGCTACACCTTC CASSGFGDGYTF
TRBJ2-5 TRBV5-1 NA NA TGCGCCAGCAGCTTGGGGTCGGTCAAGAGTCTAGAGACCCAGTACTTC CASSLGSVKSLETQYF